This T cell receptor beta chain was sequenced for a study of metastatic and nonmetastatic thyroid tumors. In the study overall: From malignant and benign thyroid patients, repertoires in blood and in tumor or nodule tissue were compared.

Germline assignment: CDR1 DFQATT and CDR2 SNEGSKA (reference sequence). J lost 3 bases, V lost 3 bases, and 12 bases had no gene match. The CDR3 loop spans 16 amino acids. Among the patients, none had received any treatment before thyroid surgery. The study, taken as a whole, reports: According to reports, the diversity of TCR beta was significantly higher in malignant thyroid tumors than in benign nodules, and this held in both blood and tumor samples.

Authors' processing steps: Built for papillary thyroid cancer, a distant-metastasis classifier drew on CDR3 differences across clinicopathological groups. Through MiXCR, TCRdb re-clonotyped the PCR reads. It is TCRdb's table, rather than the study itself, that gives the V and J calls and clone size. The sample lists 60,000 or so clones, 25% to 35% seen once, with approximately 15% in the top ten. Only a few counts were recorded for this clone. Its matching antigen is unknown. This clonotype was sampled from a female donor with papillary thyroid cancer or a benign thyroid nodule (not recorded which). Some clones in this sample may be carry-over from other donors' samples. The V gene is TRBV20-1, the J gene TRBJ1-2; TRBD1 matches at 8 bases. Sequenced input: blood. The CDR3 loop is CSASPGTGGQYYGYTF. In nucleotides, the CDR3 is TGCAGTGCTAGTCCCGGGACAGGAGGCCAATACTATGGCTACACCTTC.